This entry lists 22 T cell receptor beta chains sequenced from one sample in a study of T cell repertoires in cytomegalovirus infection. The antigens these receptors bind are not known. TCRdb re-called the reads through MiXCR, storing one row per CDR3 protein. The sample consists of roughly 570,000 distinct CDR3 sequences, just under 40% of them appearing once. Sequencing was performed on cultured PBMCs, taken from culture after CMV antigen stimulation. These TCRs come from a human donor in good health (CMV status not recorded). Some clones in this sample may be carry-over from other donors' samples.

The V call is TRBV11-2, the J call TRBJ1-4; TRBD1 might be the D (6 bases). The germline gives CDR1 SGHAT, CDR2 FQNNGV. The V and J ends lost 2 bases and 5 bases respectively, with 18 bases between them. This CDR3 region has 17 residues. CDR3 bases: TGTGCCAGCAGCTTAAGTGGGGGTGCAGGGGCGAATGAAAAACTGTTTTTT. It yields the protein CASSLSGGAGANEKLFF.

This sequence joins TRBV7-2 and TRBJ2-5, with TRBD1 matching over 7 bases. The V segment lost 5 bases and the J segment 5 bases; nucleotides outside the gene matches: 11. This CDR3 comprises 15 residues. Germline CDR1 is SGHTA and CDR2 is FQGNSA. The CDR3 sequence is CASSPTGATEETQYF. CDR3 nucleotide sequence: TGTGCCAGCAGCCCTACAGGGGCAACCGAGGAGACCCAGTACTTC.

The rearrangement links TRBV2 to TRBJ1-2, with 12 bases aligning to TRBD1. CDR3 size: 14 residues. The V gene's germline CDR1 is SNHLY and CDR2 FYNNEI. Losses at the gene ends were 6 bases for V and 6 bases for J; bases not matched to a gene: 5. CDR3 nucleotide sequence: TGTGCCAGCAGAGGGACAGGGGGCCTCGATGGCTACACCTTC. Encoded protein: CASRGTGGLDGYTF. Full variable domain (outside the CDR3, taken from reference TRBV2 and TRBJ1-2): EPEVTQTPSHQVTQMGQEVILRCVPISNHLYFYWYRQILGQKVEFLVSFYNNEISEKSEIFDDQFSVERPDGSNFTLKIRSTKLEDSAMYFCASRGTGGLDGYTFGSGTRLTVV.

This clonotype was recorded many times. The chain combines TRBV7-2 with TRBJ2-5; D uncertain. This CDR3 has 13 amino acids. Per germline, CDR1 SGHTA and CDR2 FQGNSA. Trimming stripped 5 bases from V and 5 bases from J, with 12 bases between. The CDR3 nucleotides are TGTGCCAGCAGCCCCTACTCCGGGGAGACCCAGTACTTC. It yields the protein CASSPYSGETQYF.

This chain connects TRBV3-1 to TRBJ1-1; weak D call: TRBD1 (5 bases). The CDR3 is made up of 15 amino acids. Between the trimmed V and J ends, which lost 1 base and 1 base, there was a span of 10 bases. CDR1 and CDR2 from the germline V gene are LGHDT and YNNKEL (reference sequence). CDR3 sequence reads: CASSQGDRPNTEAFF. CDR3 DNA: TGTGCCAGCAGCCAAGGTGACAGACCGAACACTGAAGCTTTCTTT.

CDR3 loop: CASLDPSWNEQFF. The DNA for the CDR3 is TGTGCCAGCCTAGACCCGTCCTGGAATGAGCAGTTCTTC. V and J are TRBV28 and TRBJ2-1; D gene unclear. In germline, CDR1 is MDHEN, CDR2 SYDVKM. The V end was cut by 8 bases, the J end by 7 bases, with 15 bases between. This CDR3 is built from 13 residues. The full variable domain, its missing parts supplied by reference TRBV28 and TRBJ2-1, is DVKVTQSSRYLVKRTGEKVFLECVQDMDHENMFWYRQDPGLGLRLIYFSYDVKMKEKGDIPEGYSVSREKKERFSLILESASTNQTSMYLCASLDPSWNEQFFGPGTRLTVL.

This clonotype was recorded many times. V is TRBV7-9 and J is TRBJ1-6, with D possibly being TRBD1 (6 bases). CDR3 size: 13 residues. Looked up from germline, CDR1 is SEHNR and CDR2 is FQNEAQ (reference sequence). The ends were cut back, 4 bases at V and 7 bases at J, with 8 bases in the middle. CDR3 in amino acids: CASSSQGNSPLHF. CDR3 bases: TGTGCCAGCAGCTCGCAGGGGAATTCACCCCTCCACTTT.

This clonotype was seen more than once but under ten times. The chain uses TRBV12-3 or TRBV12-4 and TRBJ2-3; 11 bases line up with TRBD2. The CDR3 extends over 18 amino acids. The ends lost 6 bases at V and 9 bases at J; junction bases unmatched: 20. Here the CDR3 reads CASSLDRPGLAVTRTQYF. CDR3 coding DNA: TGTGCCAGCAGCCTCGACAGACCGGGACTAGCGGTCACACGGACGCAGTATTTT.

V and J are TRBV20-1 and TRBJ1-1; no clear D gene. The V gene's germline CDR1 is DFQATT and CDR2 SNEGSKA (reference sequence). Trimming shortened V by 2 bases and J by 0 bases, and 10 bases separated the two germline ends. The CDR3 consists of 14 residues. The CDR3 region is CSARYRDLNTEAFF. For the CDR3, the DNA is TGCAGTGCTAGATACCGCGACTTGAACACTGAAGCTTTCTTT.

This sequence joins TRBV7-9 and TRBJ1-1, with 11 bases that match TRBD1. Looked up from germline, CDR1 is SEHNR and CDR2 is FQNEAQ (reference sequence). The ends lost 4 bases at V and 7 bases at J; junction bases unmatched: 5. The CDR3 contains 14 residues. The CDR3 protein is CASSWGTGGGEAFF. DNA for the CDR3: TGTGCCAGCAGCTGGGGGACAGGGGGAGGTGAAGCTTTCTTT.

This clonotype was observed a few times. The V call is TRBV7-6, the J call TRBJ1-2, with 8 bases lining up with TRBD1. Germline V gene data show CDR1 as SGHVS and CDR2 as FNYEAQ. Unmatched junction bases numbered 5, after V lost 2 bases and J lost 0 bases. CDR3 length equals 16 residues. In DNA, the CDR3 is TGTGCCAGCAGCTTACGTCCGGGACAGGCTAACTATGGCTACACCTTC. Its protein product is CASSLRPGQANYGYTF.

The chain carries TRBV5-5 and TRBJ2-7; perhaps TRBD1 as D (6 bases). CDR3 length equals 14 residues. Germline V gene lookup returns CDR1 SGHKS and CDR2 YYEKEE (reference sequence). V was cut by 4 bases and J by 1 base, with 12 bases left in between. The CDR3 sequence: CASSGAGVSYEQYF. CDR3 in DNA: TGTGCCAGCAGCGGCGCAGGGGTATCCTACGAGCAGTACTTC.

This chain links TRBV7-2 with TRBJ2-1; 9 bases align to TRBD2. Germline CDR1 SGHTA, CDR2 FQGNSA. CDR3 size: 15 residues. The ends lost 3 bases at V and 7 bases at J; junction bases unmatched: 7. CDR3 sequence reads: CASSFRGGATNEQFF. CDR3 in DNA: TGTGCCAGCAGCTTCCGCGGGGGGGCTACGAATGAGCAGTTCTTC.

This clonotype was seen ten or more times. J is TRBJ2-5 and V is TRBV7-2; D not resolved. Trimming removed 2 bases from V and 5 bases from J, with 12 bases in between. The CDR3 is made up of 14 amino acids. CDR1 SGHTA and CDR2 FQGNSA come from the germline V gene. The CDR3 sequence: CASSLSQQEETQYF. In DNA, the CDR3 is TGTGCCAGCAGCTTAAGTCAGCAAGAGGAGACCCAGTACTTC. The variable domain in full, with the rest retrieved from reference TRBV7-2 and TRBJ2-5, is GAGVSQSPSNKVTEKGKDVELRCDPISGHTALYWYRQSLGQGLEFLIYFQGNSAPDKSGLPSDRFSAERTGGSVSTLTIQRTQQEDSAVYLCASSLSQQEETQYFGPGTRLLVL.

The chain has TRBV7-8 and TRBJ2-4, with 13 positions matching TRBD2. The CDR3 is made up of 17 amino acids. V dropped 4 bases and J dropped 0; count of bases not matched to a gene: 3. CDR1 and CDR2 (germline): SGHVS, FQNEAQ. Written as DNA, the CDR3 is TGTGCCAGCAGCTCGGGACTAGCGGGACTAGCCAAAAACATTCAGTACTTC. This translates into CASSSGLAGLAKNIQYF.

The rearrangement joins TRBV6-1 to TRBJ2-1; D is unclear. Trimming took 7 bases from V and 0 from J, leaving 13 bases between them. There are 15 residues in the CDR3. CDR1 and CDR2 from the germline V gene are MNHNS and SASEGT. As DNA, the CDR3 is TGTGCCAGCACCTCCTTGGGCCGCTCCTACAATGAGCAGTTCTTC. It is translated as CASTSLGRSYNEQFF.

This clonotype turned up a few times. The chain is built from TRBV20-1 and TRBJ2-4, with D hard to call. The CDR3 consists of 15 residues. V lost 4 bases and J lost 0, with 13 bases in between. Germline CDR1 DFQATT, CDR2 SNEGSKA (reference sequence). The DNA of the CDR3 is TGCAGTGCTACACCTGGAAATTTAGCCAAAAACATTCAGTACTTC. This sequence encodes CSATPGNLAKNIQYF.

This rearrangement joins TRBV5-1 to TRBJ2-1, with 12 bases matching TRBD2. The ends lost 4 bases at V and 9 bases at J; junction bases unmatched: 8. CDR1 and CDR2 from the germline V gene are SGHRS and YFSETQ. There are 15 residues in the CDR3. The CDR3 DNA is TGCGCCAGCAGCCGGGCACTAGCGGGAGGCGGTGAGCAGTTCTTC. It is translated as CASSRALAGGGEQFF.

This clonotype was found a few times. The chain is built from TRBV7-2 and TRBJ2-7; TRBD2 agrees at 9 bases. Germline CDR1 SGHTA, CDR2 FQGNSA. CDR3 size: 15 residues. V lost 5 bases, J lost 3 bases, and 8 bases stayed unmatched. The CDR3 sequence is CASSTVAGEHYEQYF. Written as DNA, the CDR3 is TGTGCCAGCAGCACCGTAGCGGGAGAACACTACGAGCAGTACTTC. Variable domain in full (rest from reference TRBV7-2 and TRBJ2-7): GAGVSQSPSNKVTEKGKDVELRCDPISGHTALYWYRQSLGQGLEFLIYFQGNSAPDKSGLPSDRFSAERTGGSVSTLTIQRTQQEDSAVYLCASSTVAGEHYEQYFGPGTRLTVT.

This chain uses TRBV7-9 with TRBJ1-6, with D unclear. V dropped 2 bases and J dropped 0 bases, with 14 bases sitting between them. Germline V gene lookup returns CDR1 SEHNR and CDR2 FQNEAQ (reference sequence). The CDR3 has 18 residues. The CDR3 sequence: CASSLILAKSSYNSPLHF. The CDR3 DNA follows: TGTGCCAGCAGCTTAATTCTCGCGAAAAGCTCCTATAATTCACCCCTCCACTTT.

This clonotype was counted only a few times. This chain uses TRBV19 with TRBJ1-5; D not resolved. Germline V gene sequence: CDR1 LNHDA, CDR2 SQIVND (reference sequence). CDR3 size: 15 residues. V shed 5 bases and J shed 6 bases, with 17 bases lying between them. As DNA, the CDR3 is TGTGCCAGTAGTTATGCGAGTGTCTCCTCTCAGCCCCAGCATTTT. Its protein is CASSYASVSSQPQHF.

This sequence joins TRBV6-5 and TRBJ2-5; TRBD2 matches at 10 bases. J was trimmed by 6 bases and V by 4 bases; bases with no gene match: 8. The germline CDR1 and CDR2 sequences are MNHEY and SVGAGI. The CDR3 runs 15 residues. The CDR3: CASSSTASGGKTQYF. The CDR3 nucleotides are TGTGCCAGCAGTTCGACGGCTAGCGGGGGCAAGACCCAGTACTTC.